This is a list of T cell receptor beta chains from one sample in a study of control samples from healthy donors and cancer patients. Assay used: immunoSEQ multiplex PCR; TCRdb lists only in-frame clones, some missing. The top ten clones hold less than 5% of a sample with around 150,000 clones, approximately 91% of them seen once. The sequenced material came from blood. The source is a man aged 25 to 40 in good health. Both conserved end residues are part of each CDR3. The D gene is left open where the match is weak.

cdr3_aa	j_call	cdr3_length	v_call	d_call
CASSLSSGAGELFF	TRBJ2-2	14	TRBV3-1/TRBV3-2	.
CASSLVQDLEAFF	TRBJ1-1	13	TRBV5-5	.
CASSGMPGTMGNGYTF	TRBJ1-2	16	TRBV6-1	.
CSVRTGINYGYTF	TRBJ1-2	13	TRBV29-1	TRBD1
CASSIGAFSYRDTQYF	TRBJ2-3	16	TRBV19	.
CASSQGWGDYGYTF	TRBJ1-2	14	TRBV4-1	.
CADRRGAGTGELFF	TRBJ2-2	14	TRBV27	.
CASSLVGRRGLITYEQYF	TRBJ2-7	18	TRBV27	TRBD1
CAWSAGAYGYTF	TRBJ1-2	12	TRBV30	.
CASSYRGGGSGYTF	TRBJ1-2	14	TRBV6-5	TRBD1
CASSGDGSAPSSYNEQFF	TRBJ2-1	18	TRBV9	.
CASSQESDREYEQYF	TRBJ2-7	15	TRBV4-3	TRBD1
CASSYRTGWDTEAFF	TRBJ1-1	15	TRBV6-2/TRBV6-3	TRBD1